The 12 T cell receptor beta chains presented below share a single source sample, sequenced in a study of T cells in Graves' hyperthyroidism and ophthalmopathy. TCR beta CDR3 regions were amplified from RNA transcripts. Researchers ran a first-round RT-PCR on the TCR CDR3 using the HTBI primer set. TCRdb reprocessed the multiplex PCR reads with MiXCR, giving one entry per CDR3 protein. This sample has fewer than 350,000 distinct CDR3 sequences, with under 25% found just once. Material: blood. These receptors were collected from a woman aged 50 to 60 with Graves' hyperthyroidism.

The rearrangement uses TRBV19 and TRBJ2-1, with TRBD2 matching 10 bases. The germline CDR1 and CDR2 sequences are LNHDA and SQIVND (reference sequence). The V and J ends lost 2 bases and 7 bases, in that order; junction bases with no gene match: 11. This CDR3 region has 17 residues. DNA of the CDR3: TGTGCCAGTAGTATACGCCGAGGGAGCGGGGGGGGTAATGAGCAGTTCTTC. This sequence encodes CASSIRRGSGGGNEQFF.

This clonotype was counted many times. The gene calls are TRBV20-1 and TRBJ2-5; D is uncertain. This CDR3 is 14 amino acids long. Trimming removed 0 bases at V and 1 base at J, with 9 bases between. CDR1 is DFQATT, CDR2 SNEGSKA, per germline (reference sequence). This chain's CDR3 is CSARDLASQETQYF. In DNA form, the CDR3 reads TGCAGTGCTAGAGATTTGGCTAGCCAAGAGACCCAGTACTTC.

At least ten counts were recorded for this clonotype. CDR3 nucleotide sequence: TGCAGTGCTAGAGGGGTTGTCGCGGCCGGGGCGAACTACGAGCAGTACTTC. Translating it yields CSARGVVAAGANYEQYF. The chain employs TRBV20-1 and TRBJ2-7; D may be TRBD1 or TRBD2 (5 bases each). The V gene lost 1 base and the J gene lost 3 bases, with 22 bases spanning the gap. The CDR3 sequence is 17 residues long. Germline CDR1 is DFQATT and CDR2 is SNEGSKA (reference sequence).

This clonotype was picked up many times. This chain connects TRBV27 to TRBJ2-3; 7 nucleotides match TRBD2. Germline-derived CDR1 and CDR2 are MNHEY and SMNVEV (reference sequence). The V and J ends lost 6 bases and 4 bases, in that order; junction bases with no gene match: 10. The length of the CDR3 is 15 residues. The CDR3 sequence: CASSPGIAGPDTQYF. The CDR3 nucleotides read TGTGCCAGCAGCCCCGGGATAGCGGGCCCAGATACGCAGTATTTT.

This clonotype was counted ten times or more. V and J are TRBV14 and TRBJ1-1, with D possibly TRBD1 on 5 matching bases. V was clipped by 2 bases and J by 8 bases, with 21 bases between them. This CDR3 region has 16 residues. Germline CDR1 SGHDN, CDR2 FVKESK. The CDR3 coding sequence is TGTGCCAGCAGCCAAAGGGGATTTTCGGACGGGGAGGAAGCTTTCTTT. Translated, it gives CASSQRGFSDGEEAFF.

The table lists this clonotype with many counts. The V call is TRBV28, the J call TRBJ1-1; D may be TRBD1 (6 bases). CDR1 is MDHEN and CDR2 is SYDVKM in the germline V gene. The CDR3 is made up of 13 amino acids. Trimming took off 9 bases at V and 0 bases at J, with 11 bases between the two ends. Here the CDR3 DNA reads TGTGCCAGTGGCGGACAGATGAACACTGAAGCTTTCTTT. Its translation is CASGGQMNTEAFF.

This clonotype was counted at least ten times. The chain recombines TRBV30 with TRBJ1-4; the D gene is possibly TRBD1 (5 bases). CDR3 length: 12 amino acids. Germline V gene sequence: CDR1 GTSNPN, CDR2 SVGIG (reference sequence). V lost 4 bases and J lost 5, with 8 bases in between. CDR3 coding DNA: TGTGCCTGGACTGGGGGAAATGAAAAACTGTTTTTT. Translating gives CAWTGGNEKLFF.

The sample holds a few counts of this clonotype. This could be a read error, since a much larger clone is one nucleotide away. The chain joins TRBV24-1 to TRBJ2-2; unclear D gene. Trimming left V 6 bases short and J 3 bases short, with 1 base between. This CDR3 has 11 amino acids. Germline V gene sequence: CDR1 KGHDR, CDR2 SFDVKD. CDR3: CATSYTGELFF. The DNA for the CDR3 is TGTGCCACCAGTTACACCGGGGAGCTGTTTTTT.

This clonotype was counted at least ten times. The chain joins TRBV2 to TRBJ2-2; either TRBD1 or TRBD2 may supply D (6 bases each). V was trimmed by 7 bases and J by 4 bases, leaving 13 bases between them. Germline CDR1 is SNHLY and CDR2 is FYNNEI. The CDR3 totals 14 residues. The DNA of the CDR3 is TGTGCCAGCATCCGGGGGCAGAGCACCGGGGAGCTGTTTTTT. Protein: CASIRGQSTGELFF.

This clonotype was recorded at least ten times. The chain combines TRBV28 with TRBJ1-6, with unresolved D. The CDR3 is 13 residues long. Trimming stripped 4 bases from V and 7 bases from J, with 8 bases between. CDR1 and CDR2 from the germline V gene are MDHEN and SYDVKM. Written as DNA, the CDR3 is TGTGCCAGCAGTTCCCGGTGGAATTCACCCCTCCACTTT. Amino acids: CASSSRWNSPLHF. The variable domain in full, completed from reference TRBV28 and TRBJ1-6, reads DVKVTQSSRYLVKRTGEKVFLECVQDMDHENMFWYRQDPGLGLRLIYFSYDVKMKEKGDIPEGYSVSREKKERFSLILESASTNQTSMYLCASSSRWNSPLHFGNGTRLTVT.

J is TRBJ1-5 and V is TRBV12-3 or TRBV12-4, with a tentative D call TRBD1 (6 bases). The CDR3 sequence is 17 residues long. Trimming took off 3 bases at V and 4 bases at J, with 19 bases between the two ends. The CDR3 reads CASSFPGGPGQNQPQHF. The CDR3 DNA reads TGTGCCAGCAGTTTTCCCGGGGGGCCAGGACAAAATCAGCCCCAGCATTTT.

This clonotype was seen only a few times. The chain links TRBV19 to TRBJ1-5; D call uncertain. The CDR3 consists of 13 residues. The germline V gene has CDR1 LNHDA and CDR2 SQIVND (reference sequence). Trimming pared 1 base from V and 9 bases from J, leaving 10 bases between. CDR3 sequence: CASSIVGIAPQHF. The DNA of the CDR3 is TGTGCCAGTAGTATAGTGGGTATCGCGCCCCAGCATTTT.